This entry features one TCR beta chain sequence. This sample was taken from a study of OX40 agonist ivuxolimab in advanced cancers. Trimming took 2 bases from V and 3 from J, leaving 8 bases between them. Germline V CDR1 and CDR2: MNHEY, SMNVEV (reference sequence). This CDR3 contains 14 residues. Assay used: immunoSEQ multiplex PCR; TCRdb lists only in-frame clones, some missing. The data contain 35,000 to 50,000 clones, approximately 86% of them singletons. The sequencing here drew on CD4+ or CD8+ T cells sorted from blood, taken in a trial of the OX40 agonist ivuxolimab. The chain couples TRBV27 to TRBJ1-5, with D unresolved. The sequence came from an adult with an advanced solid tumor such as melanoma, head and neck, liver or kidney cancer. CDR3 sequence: CASSLRDNNQPQHF. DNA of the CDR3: TGTGCCAGCAGTTTAAGAGACAACAATCAGCCCCAGCATTTT.